This passage covers 29 T cell receptor beta chains from one sample sequenced in a study of cytomegalovirus exposure and HLA in healthy donors (TCRdb year 2017). Receptor amplification or capture employed the immunoSEQ multiplex PCR assay. The multiplex PCR relied on a mix of 60 forward primers for TCR Vbeta segments and 13 reverse primers for TCR Jbeta segments. The clones in this table, taken by TCRdb from immuneACCESS, are in-frame only. Not every clone is retained; where verified, under half of the shortfall comes from an unresolved V gene, and the cause of the rest is unknown. In this sample the table shows roughly 180,000 clones, roughly 80% of which occur a single time. The ten largest clones capture roughly 3% of the sample. Specimen: PBMCs. These receptors all stem from a female donor in good health and CMV-seronegative.

V gene TRBV19 combines with J gene TRBJ1-5, with 11 bases that match TRBD1. The CDR3 length is 20 residues. Germline lookup yields CDR1 LNHDA and CDR2 SQIVND (reference sequence). Unmatched junction bases numbered 23, after V lost 4 bases and J lost 9 bases. CDR3 coding DNA: TGTGCCAGTAGTACCCCGGGACAGGGGGACGGGGATGGTATCCAAGGGCCCCAGCATTTT. This gives the protein CASSTPGQGDGDGIQGPQHF. The full variable domain, completed using reference TRBV19 and TRBJ1-5, is DGGITQSPKYLFRKEGQNVTLSCEQNLNHDAMYWYRQDPGQGLRLIYYSQIVNDFQKGDIAEGYSVSREKKESFPLTVTSAQKNPTAFYLCASSTPGQGDGDGIQGPQHFGDGTRLSIL.

This chain links TRBV5-4 with TRBJ1-2; the D gene is possibly TRBD1 (5 bases). Germline V gives CDR1 SGHNT, CDR2 YYREEE (reference sequence). The CDR3 runs 13 residues. The ends were cut back, 7 bases at V and 4 bases at J, with 14 bases in the middle. The CDR3, as DNA: TGTGCCAGCTCCTCAGGGAAGCCCTATGGCTACACCTTC. This codes for CASSSGKPYGYTF.

This clone showed up just once. An end of the junction differs from the germline gene, which may be a read error. The chain couples TRBV7-9 to TRBJ2-7, with TRBD1 matching 7 bases. This CDR3 has 12 amino acids. Germline loops: CDR1 SEHNR, CDR2 FQNEAQ (reference sequence). In nucleotides, the CDR3 is TGTTCCAGCAGCTCGACAGGGCACGAGCAGTACTTC. Protein product: CSSSSTGHEQYF.

V gene TRBV27 combines with J gene TRBJ2-7, with TRBD1 matching 10 bases. The germline gives CDR1 MNHEY, CDR2 SMNVEV (reference sequence). The CDR3 has 14 amino acids. Trimming removed 2 bases from V and 2 bases from J; junction bases left unmatched: 0. This chain's CDR3 is CASSLGTGAYEQYF. The CDR3 DNA sequence: TGTGCCAGCAGTTTAGGGACAGGGGCCTACGAGCAGTACTTC.

This clone was counted a single time. V and J are TRBV28 and TRBJ2-7; 7 positions match TRBD2. The junction had 11 bases not matched to a gene; V was cut back by 3 bases and J by 6 bases. The CDR3 loop spans 15 amino acids. Germline CDR1 is MDHEN and CDR2 is SYDVKM. The CDR3 sequence: CASSFQAGVYGEQYF. The CDR3 region has the DNA TGTGCCAGCAGTTTTCAGGCGGGAGTGTACGGCGAGCAGTACTTC.

The genes are TRBV27 and TRBJ1-2, with 7 bases fitting TRBD1. The CDR3 contains 13 residues. Per the germline V gene, CDR1 is MNHEY and CDR2 is SMNVEV (reference sequence). With 5 bases clipped from V and 5 bases from J, the junction kept 5 bases outside the gene matches. CDR3 residues: CASSPDRVYGYTF. CDR3 nucleotide sequence: TGTGCCAGCAGTCCCGACAGGGTTTATGGCTACACCTTC.

This chain connects TRBV5-1 to TRBJ2-7; TRBD2 agrees at 9 bases. Per the germline V gene, CDR1 is SGHRS and CDR2 is YFSETQ. The CDR3 runs 15 residues. V dropped 10 bases and J dropped 3; count of bases not matched to a gene: 14. CDR3 region: CARGPVAGGNYEQYF. Written as DNA, the CDR3 is TGCGCCCGCGGTCCTGTGGCGGGAGGGAACTACGAGCAGTACTTC.

The chain uses TRBV7-8 and TRBJ1-1, with TRBD1 as a possible D gene (6 bases). This CDR3 has 15 amino acids. The germline V gene has CDR1 SGHVS and CDR2 FQNEAQ. The ends were cut back, 5 bases at V and 2 bases at J, with 15 bases in the middle. The CDR3 DNA sequence: TGTGCCAGCAGCCTCCTACAGGGTGGCAACACTGAAGCTTTCTTT. Its protein product is CASSLLQGGNTEAFF.

The rearrangement links TRBV28 to TRBJ2-3; D is perhaps TRBD1 (6 bases). The CDR3 extends over 14 amino acids. The V gene lost 3 bases and the J gene lost 4 bases, with 11 bases spanning the gap. Germline CDR1 MDHEN, CDR2 SYDVKM. The CDR3 sequence is CASSFPGAPDTQYF. The CDR3 coding sequence is TGTGCCAGCAGTTTTCCAGGGGCTCCAGATACGCAGTATTTT. The full variable domain, its missing parts supplied by reference TRBV28 and TRBJ2-3, is DVKVTQSSRYLVKRTGEKVFLECVQDMDHENMFWYRQDPGLGLRLIYFSYDVKMKEKGDIPEGYSVSREKKERFSLILESASTNQTSMYLCASSFPGAPDTQYFGPGTRLTVL.

This sequence joins TRBV13 and TRBJ2-3, with D possibly matching TRBD1 (6 bases). The CDR3 is 14 residues long. Per the germline V gene, CDR1 is PRHDT and CDR2 is FYEKMQ (reference sequence). V was shortened by 4 bases and J by 0 bases, with 8 bases between the two germline ends. The CDR3 DNA sequence: TGTGCCAGCAGCTCCAGGGGTAGCACAGATACGCAGTATTTT. Its translation: CASSSRGSTDTQYF.

Regarding this clone: This same CDR3 is encoded by further DNA sequences in the sample. The rearrangement links TRBV9 to TRBJ1-1; tentatively, D is TRBD1 (6 bases). V dropped 5 bases and J dropped 0 bases, with 20 bases sitting between them. The germline gives CDR1 SGDLS, CDR2 YYNGEE. This CDR3 is 17 amino acids long. CDR3 protein: CASSVNSQGLMNTEAFF. DNA of the CDR3: TGTGCCAGCAGTGTAAATTCCCAGGGGCTCATGAACACTGAAGCTTTCTTT.

J is TRBJ2-1 and V is TRBV7-6, with unresolved D. V was clipped by 3 bases and J by 7 bases, with 16 bases between them. This CDR3 spans 15 amino acids. The germline CDR1 and CDR2 sequences are SGHVS and FNYEAQ. CDR3 sequence: CASSFVEEARNEQFF. The CDR3 coding sequence is TGTGCCAGCAGCTTCGTAGAAGAGGCTAGGAATGAGCAGTTCTTC.

This chain uses TRBV25-1 with TRBJ2-1; TRBD2 agrees at 9 bases. Per germline, CDR1 MGHDK and CDR2 SYGVNS. This CDR3 region has 13 residues. Trimming cost V 2 bases and J 15 bases; bases outside gene matches: 8. The chain's CDR3 is CASSELGLARPFF. Here the CDR3 DNA reads TGTGCCAGCAGTGAACTCGGACTAGCGAGGCCGTTCTTC.

This chain connects TRBV5-6 to TRBJ2-4; D remains ambiguous. Germline V gene sequence: CDR1 SGHDT, CDR2 YYEEEE. This CDR3 has 12 amino acids. The ends were cut back, 0 bases at V and 7 bases at J, with 5 bases in the middle. The CDR3 protein is CASSLEENIQYF. DNA of the CDR3: TGTGCCAGCAGCTTGGAGGAGAACATTCAGTACTTC.

The chain carries TRBV5-8 and TRBJ2-1, with 10 bases lining up with TRBD2. Germline V gene sequence: CDR1 SGHTS, CDR2 YDEGEE. V lost 4 bases, J lost 9 bases, and 16 bases stayed unmatched. This CDR3 region has 17 residues. The CDR3 loop reads CASSPGGLAGVVGEQFF. CDR3 nucleotide sequence: TGTGCCAGCAGCCCGGGGGGGCTAGCGGGAGTGGTTGGTGAGCAGTTCTTC.

V and J are TRBV30 and TRBJ2-5; 10 nucleotides match TRBD2. The germline V gene has CDR1 GTSNPN and CDR2 SVGIG (reference sequence). After removal of 0 bases from V and 5 bases from J, the junction contained 6 bases not matched to a gene. The CDR3 loop spans 15 amino acids. The CDR3 loop reads CAWSVLAGVGETQYF. CDR3 bases: TGTGCCTGGAGTGTCCTAGCGGGAGTTGGGGAGACCCAGTACTTC.

The CDR3 DNA is TGTGCCAGCAGCCCAAACGGGGGGGATACAGATACGCAGTATTTT. Its translation is CASSPNGGDTDTQYF. The chain recombines TRBV11-2 with TRBJ2-3; TRBD2 matches 8 bases. Per the germline V gene, CDR1 is SGHAT and CDR2 is FQNNGV. V shed 5 bases and J 3 bases; nucleotides not matched to a gene: 7. CDR3 size: 15 residues.

This clone came up a few times. This sequence joins TRBV29-1 and TRBJ2-7, with D tentatively TRBD2 (6 bases). V lost 3 bases and J 1 base, leaving 22 bases between the germline ends. This CDR3 is built from 17 residues. CDR1 and CDR2 (germline): SQVTM, ANQGSEA. CDR3 sequence: CSVEAMGGDNVSYEQYF. The DNA for the CDR3 is TGCAGCGTTGAGGCGATGGGGGGAGATAATGTTTCCTACGAGCAGTACTTC.

The rearrangement links TRBV30 to TRBJ1-2; 8 bases map to TRBD1. Germline CDR1 reads GTSNPN; CDR2 reads SVGIG (reference sequence). V was pared by 2 bases and J by 4 bases, with 9 bases of the junction left unmatched. The CDR3 extends over 15 amino acids. The CDR3 sequence: CAWSLWSGGGYGYTF. CDR3 coding DNA: TGTGCCTGGAGTTTATGGTCAGGGGGCGGCTATGGCTACACCTTC. The variable domain in full, with the rest retrieved from reference TRBV30 and TRBJ1-2, is SQTIHQWPATLVQPVGSPLSLECTVEGTSNPNLYWYRQAAGRGLQLLFYSVGIGQISSEVPQNLSASRPQDRQFILSSKKLLLSDSGFYLCAWSLWSGGGYGYTFGSGTRLTVV.

This clone came up once. Germline is not matched at one junction end, which may reflect a read error. Written as DNA, the CDR3 is TGTTCCAGCAGCTTAGCGTGGCGTACTAGCGGGAGGCCCTACGAGCAGTACTTC. It specifies CSSSLAWRTSGRPYEQYF. The rearrangement joins TRBV7-9 to TRBJ2-7, with TRBD2 matching over 12 bases. The CDR3 is 18 residues long. Germline lookup yields CDR1 SEHNR and CDR2 FQNEAQ (reference sequence).

The genes are TRBV6-6 and TRBJ2-1; tentative D call: TRBD1 (5 bases). Trimming removed 0 bases from V and 0 bases from J, with 9 bases in between. Germline V lookup: CDR1 MNHNY, CDR2 SVGAGI (reference sequence). The CDR3 consists of 16 residues. Here the CDR3 reads CASSYSVQGSYNEQFF. The CDR3 DNA follows: TGTGCCAGCAGTTACTCGGTCCAGGGCTCCTACAATGAGCAGTTCTTC.

This clone appeared once. This chain links TRBV28 with TRBJ2-5; D is undetermined. The V end was cut by 4 bases, the J end by 4 bases, with 7 bases between. The CDR3 is 12 amino acids. Germline lookup yields CDR1 MDHEN and CDR2 SYDVKM. Written as DNA, the CDR3 is TGTGCCAGCAGTTCGGTTCGAGAGACCCAGTACTTC. Amino acids: CASSSVRETQYF.

This clone was seen a handful of times. CDR3 DNA sequence: TGTGCCATCAGTGACCTCCTGAGTAGCGGGGGGGTTTTCGAGCAGTATTTT. Protein product: CAISDLLSSGGVFEQYF. This chain connects TRBV10-3 to TRBJ2-3; 11 bases map to TRBD2. The trim removed 3 bases at V and 11 bases at J, leaving 16 bases unmatched. The CDR3 spans 17 residues. The germline V gene has CDR1 ENHRY and CDR2 SYGVKD.

About this clone itself: One end of the junction varies from germline; a read error may be responsible. The J gene is TRBJ2-7, the V gene TRBV7-9; 7 positions agree with TRBD1. The germline V gene has CDR1 SEHNR and CDR2 FQNEAQ (reference sequence). This CDR3 is 15 amino acids long. The CDR3 sequence: CSSAGTDASSYEQYF. The CDR3 bases are TGTTCCAGCGCCGGGACAGATGCAAGCTCCTACGAGCAGTACTTC.

This chain uses TRBV6-6 with TRBJ2-1, with D perhaps matching TRBD2 (6 bases). Germline V CDR1 and CDR2: MNHNY, SVGAGI (reference sequence). This CDR3 has 14 residues. V lost 11 bases and J 2 bases, leaving 16 bases between the germline ends. The CDR3 spells CAGAPGRTYNEQFF. The CDR3 nucleotides read TGTGCCGGTGCCCCGGGGAGGACCTACAATGAGCAGTTCTTC.

This clone was detected once. The chain is built from TRBV6-1 and TRBJ1-5; TRBD1 might be the D (5 bases). Between the trimmed V and J ends, which lost 0 bases and 5 bases, there was a span of 11 bases. The CDR3 loop spans 15 amino acids. The germline V gene encodes CDR1 MNHNS and CDR2 SASEGT. Here the CDR3 reads CASSEARGRDQPQHF. The CDR3 nucleotides are TGTGCCAGCAGTGAAGCTCGAGGCAGGGATCAGCCCCAGCATTTT.

This clone turned up a few times. The rearrangement links TRBV9 to TRBJ2-3, with TRBD2 identical over 8 bases. This CDR3 region has 16 residues. The ends lost 0 bases at V and 3 bases at J; junction bases unmatched: 6. Germline V gene sequence: CDR1 SGDLS, CDR2 YYNGEE. CDR3 sequence reads: CASSVAGGRATDTQYF. The CDR3 nucleotides read TGTGCCAGCAGCGTAGCGGGGGGGCGCGCGACAGATACGCAGTATTTT.

The chain joins TRBV7-9 to TRBJ1-2, with 7 bases lining up with TRBD1. The CDR3 loop spans 12 amino acids. Germline V gene lookup returns CDR1 SEHNR and CDR2 FQNEAQ (reference sequence). Trimming cost V 6 bases and J 8 bases; bases outside gene matches: 6. CDR3: CASSHGTAGYTF. The CDR3 DNA follows: TGTGCCAGCAGTCATGGGACAGCCGGCTACACCTTC. The whole variable domain, filled in from reference TRBV7-9 and TRBJ1-2, reads DTGVSQNPRHKITKRGQNVTFRCDPISEHNRLYWYRQTLGQGPEFLTYFQNEAQLEKSRLLSDRFSAERPKGSFSTLEIQRTEQGDSAMYLCASSHGTAGYTFGSGTRLTVV.

The V gene is TRBV28, the J gene TRBJ2-6; 9 bases fit TRBD1. Trimming took 6 bases from V and 2 from J; bases not matched to a gene: 8. Germline V gives CDR1 MDHEN, CDR2 SYDVKM. The CDR3 is 17 amino acids. The CDR3 DNA reads TGTGCCAGCAGGATACAGGGGGCCCGCCCTGGGGCCAACGTCCTGACTTTC. It encodes CASRIQGARPGANVLTF.